This entry is about one T cell receptor beta chain. Antigen: not known. MiXCR, run by TCRdb on the reads, gives a single entry per CDR3 protein. The table has roughly 90,000 distinct CDR3 sequences, roughly a quarter seen once. This specimen comes from a study of T cell repertoires in cytomegalovirus infection. Study-level background: Indications of both CMV infection and matching HLA type were provided by public TCR beta signatures.

Trimming left V 5 bases short and J 3 bases short, with 11 bases between. This CDR3 is built from 14 residues. Germline V lookup: CDR1 SGHAT, CDR2 FQNNGV. Study outcomes and limitations: People with CMV and the relevant HLA were identified by cumulative public TCR beta family frequency.

The sequenced sample was CD8+ T cells from cultured PBMCs, obtained from culture after CMV antigen stimulation. This clonotype was sampled from a human donor in good health (CMV status not recorded). Some clones in this sample may be carry-over from other donors' samples. The genes are TRBV11-2 and TRBJ1-3; D is perhaps TRBD1 (5 bases). The CDR3 spells CASSHQQGGNTIYF. The DNA for the CDR3 is TGTGCCAGCAGCCATCAGCAGGGTGGAAACACCATATATTTT.